The 13 T cell receptor beta chains given below trace back to one sample, sequenced in a study of vaccination and CD4 T cells after COVID-19. Their antigens remain unidentified. Sample treatment: roughly 11-day PBMC culture with coronavirus spike peptide pools or control peptides (ViraFEST assay). With the Oncomine TCR Beta short-read assay, DNA from cultured CD4+ T cells was sequenced. TCRdb reprocessed the PCR reads via MiXCR and lists one record per CDR3 protein. Of about 11,000 distinct CDR3 sequences listed, around 50% are singletons. The sample comprised CD4+ T cells from blood, cultured in vitro. Source of these receptors: a human donor who had recovered from COVID-19.

This chain uses TRBV5-5 with TRBJ2-6; the D is unclear. The CDR3 contains 13 residues. Looked up from germline, CDR1 is SGHKS and CDR2 is YYEKEE (reference sequence). Trimming removed 2 bases at V and 2 bases at J, with 2 bases between. CDR3: CASSFAGANVLTF. The CDR3 DNA is TGTGCCAGCAGCTTCGCTGGGGCCAACGTCCTGACTTTC. The full variable domain, with the rest looked up from reference TRBV5-5 and TRBJ2-6, is DAGVTQSPTHLIKTRGQQVTLRCSPISGHKSVSWYQQVLGQGPQFIFQYYEKEERGRGNFPDRFSARQFPNYSSELNVNALLLGDSALYLCASSFAGANVLTFGAGSRLTVL.

This chain uses TRBV19 with TRBJ2-1; TRBD2 aligns across 11 bases. CDR3 size: 18 residues. J gave up 6 bases and V 2 bases, and 12 bases lay outside the gene matches. Per germline, CDR1 LNHDA and CDR2 SQIVND (reference sequence). The CDR3 loop reads CASSIQGYGTSGANEQFF. CDR3 in DNA: TGTGCCAGTAGTATACAGGGGTATGGGACTAGCGGAGCCAATGAGCAGTTCTTC.

This clonotype came up a few times. V is TRBV20-1 and J is TRBJ2-2, with 15 nucleotides matching TRBD2. Trimming at V came to 5 bases and at J to 4 bases, leaving 5 bases not matched to a gene. Germline lookup yields CDR1 DFQATT and CDR2 SNEGSKA (reference sequence). The CDR3 totals 16 residues. The CDR3 region is CSALRTSGRATGELFF. The CDR3 region has the DNA TGCAGTGCTCTAAGGACTAGCGGGAGGGCCACCGGGGAGCTGTTTTTT.

This chain connects TRBV5-4 to TRBJ2-5, with D tentatively TRBD1 (6 bases). V lost 3 bases and J lost 0, with 9 bases in between. The CDR3 loop spans 14 amino acids. The germline CDR1 and CDR2 sequences are SGHNT and YYREEE (reference sequence). Here the CDR3 reads CASSSGQNQETQYF. The DNA for the CDR3 is TGTGCCAGCAGCTCCGGACAGAACCAAGAGACCCAGTACTTC. Drawing the rest from reference TRBV5-4 and TRBJ2-5, the complete variable domain is ETGVTQSPTHLIKTRGQQVTLRCSSQSGHNTVSWYQQALGQGPQFIFQYYREEENGRGNFPPRFSGLQFPNYSSELNVNALELDDSALYLCASSSGQNQETQYFGPGTRLLVL.

The chain joins TRBV2 to TRBJ1-2; D ambiguous. V gave up 0 bases and J gave up 6 bases, with 8 bases separating them. Germline lookup yields CDR1 SNHLY and CDR2 FYNNEI. The length of the CDR3 is 13 residues. This CDR3 reads CASSEALRDGYTF. In DNA form, the CDR3 reads TGTGCCAGCAGTGAAGCGCTTCGGGATGGCTACACCTTC.

This clonotype was recorded only once. CDR3 sequence: CSARSSGVSKRGTDTQYF. In nucleotides, the CDR3 is TGCAGTGCTAGATCCTCCGGGGTGAGCAAGCGGGGCACAGATACGCAGTATTTT. The chain couples TRBV20-1 to TRBJ2-3; TRBD2 might be the D (6 bases). The ends were cut back, 2 bases at V and 1 base at J, with 22 bases in the middle. The CDR3 runs to 18 residues. In germline, CDR1 is DFQATT, CDR2 SNEGSKA (reference sequence).

In its sample, this clonotype was seen a few times. V gene TRBV19 combines with J gene TRBJ1-1; tentatively, D is TRBD1 (5 bases). Germline loops: CDR1 LNHDA, CDR2 SQIVND (reference sequence). The CDR3 runs 17 residues. Trimming took off 8 bases at V and 0 bases at J, with 22 bases between the two ends. CDR3 DNA: TGTGCCAGTGGGGGAATTGGGGGAACTGGAATGAACACTGAAGCTTTCTTT. Its protein product is CASGGIGGTGMNTEAFF. Full variable domain (rest looked up from reference TRBV19 and TRBJ1-1): DGGITQSPKYLFRKEGQNVTLSCEQNLNHDAMYWYRQDPGQGLRLIYYSQIVNDFQKGDIAEGYSVSREKKESFPLTVTSAQKNPTAFYLCASGGIGGTGMNTEAFFGQGTRLTVV.

This clonotype turned up a few times. V and J are TRBV6-5 and TRBJ1-2, with a possible D match to TRBD1 (5 bases). The length of the CDR3 is 16 residues. Germline-derived CDR1 and CDR2 are MNHEY and SVGAGI. The V end lost 1 base, the J end lost 7 bases, and 19 bases lay between the germline ends. The CDR3 DNA follows: TGTGCCAGCAGTTACTTCCCCGGCTGGCAGGGCGGTGGCTACACCTTC. Amino acids: CASSYFPGWQGGGYTF.

This chain links TRBV3-1 with TRBJ1-2; TRBD1 aligns across 9 bases. In germline, CDR1 is LGHDT, CDR2 YNNKEL (reference sequence). Trimming removed 1 base from V and 8 bases from J; junction bases left unmatched: 2. This CDR3 has 13 residues. The CDR3 sequence is CASSQGTGVGYTF. The CDR3 region has the DNA TGTGCCAGCAGCCAAGGGACAGGGGTAGGCTACACCTTC.

The chain uses TRBV7-2 and TRBJ2-4; 11 bases map to TRBD2. Germline V CDR1 and CDR2: SGHTA, FQGNSA. The CDR3 totals 14 residues. The trim removed 4 bases at V and 6 bases at J, leaving 2 bases unmatched. As DNA, the CDR3 is TGTGCCAGCAGCTACGGGACTAGCGGAAACATTCAGTACTTC. It translates to CASSYGTSGNIQYF.

V is TRBV19 and J is TRBJ1-1, with D possibly being TRBD1 (6 bases). Trimming removed 5 bases from V and 5 bases from J, with 15 bases in between. Germline CDR1 reads LNHDA; CDR2 reads SQIVND (reference sequence). This CDR3 comprises 14 residues. DNA of the CDR3: TGTGCCAGTAGTCCCTCGGGGGCGAGTACTGAAGCTTTCTTT. It is translated as CASSPSGASTEAFF.

This clonotype was counted a few times. J is TRBJ2-7 and V is TRBV11-2; no firm D call. Germline V lookup: CDR1 SGHAT, CDR2 FQNNGV. The CDR3 sequence is 13 residues long. V was trimmed by 1 base and J by 4 bases, leaving 8 bases between them. CDR3 residues: CASSLGHRYEQYF. CDR3 sequence (DNA): TGTGCCAGCAGCTTAGGACACCGATACGAGCAGTACTTC.

The gene calls are TRBV7-6 and TRBJ2-5, with D possibly being TRBD2 (6 bases). The germline V gene encodes CDR1 SGHVS and CDR2 FNYEAQ. V was trimmed by 1 base and J by 4 bases, leaving 10 bases between them. The CDR3 runs to 14 residues. The CDR3 sequence: CASSLVGSGETQYF. Written as DNA, the CDR3 is TGTGCCAGCAGCTTAGTCGGGAGCGGAGAGACCCAGTACTTC. The full variable domain, its missing parts supplied by reference TRBV7-6 and TRBJ2-5, is GAGVSQSPRYKVTKRGQDVALRCDPISGHVSLYWYRQALGQGPEFLTYFNYEAQQDKSGLPNDRFSAERPEGSISTLTIQRTEQRDSAMYRCASSLVGSGETQYFGPGTRLLVL.